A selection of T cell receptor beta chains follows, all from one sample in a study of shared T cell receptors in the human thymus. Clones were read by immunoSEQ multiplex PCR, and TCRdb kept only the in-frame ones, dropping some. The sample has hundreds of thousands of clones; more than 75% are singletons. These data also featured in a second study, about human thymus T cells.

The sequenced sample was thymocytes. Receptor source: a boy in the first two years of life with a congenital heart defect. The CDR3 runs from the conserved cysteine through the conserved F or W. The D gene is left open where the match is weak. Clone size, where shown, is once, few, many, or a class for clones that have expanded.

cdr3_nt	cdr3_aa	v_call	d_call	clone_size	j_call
TGTGCCAGCAGTGCGTTATTACAGTCCTTCTCTGGGGCCAACGTCCTGACTTTC	CASSALLQSFSGANVLTF	TRBV6-1	.	.	TRBJ2-6
TGTGCCAGCAGTGAATTCGGGGGTATCGGCATTCAGTACTTC	CASSEFGGIGIQYF	TRBV25-1	.	.	TRBJ2-4
TGCGCCAGCAGCTTAAGCTGGTCGGGTGCCCTTTTCTCTGGGGCCAACGTCCTGACTTTC	CASSLSWSGALFSGANVLTF	TRBV5-1	.	.	TRBJ2-6
TGCGCCAGCAGCTTAACGCTTGAGGTCACAGGGGGATACCAAGAGACCCAGTACTTC	CASSLTLEVTGGYQETQYF	TRBV5-1	TRBD1	.	TRBJ2-5
TGCGCCAGCAGCTTGACTAGCGGGGCATATTTTAGTGAGCAGTTCTTC	CASSLTSGAYFSEQFF	TRBV5-1	TRBD2	few	TRBJ2-1
TGTGCCAGCAGTTTGCGGGGGTACGAGCAGTACTTC	CASSLRGYEQYF	TRBV28	TRBD2	few	TRBJ2-7
TGTGCCAGCAGCCCAAGACAGGGTCAGCCCCAGCATTTT	CASSPRQGQPQHF	TRBV7-2	TRBD1	.	TRBJ1-5
TGCGCCAGCAGCCAAGAGGATAGAGGGATAGTTGAAAAACTGTTTTTT	CASSQEDRGIVEKLFF	TRBV4-3	.	.	TRBJ1-4
TGCGCCAGCCCCCCCGGGGGGCGGATTAGCGGAGACCACAATGAGCAGTTCTTC	CASPPGGRISGDHNEQFF	TRBV23-1	.	.	TRBJ2-1
TGTGCCTGGAGAGGACCGACAGAAGACATCTATGGCTACACCTTC	CAWRGPTEDIYGYTF	TRBV30	.	.	TRBJ1-2
TGCGCCAGCAGCTTCCGCGGACAGGGCCGGGGAGCTTTCTTT	CASSFRGQGRGAFF	TRBV5-1	TRBD1	.	TRBJ1-1
TGTGCCTGGAGCCCAGGGGGATGGACTGAAGCTTTCTTT	CAWSPGGWTEAFF	TRBV30	TRBD1	.	TRBJ1-1
TGTGCCAGCAGCCATACGGGGAGCGGGAGGCTCGTCAGCGGGGTAAGGCAGTACTTC	CASSHTGSGRLVSGVRQYF	TRBV28	TRBD2	.	TRBJ2-7
TGCAGCGCTGACACAGTCCAAGAGACCCAGTACTTC	CSADTVQETQYF	TRBV29-1	.	.	TRBJ2-5
TGTGCCAGCAGTAGCGGGGGTGGTGAGACCCAGTACTTC	CASSSGGGETQYF	TRBV6-1	TRBD2	.	TRBJ2-5
TGTGCCTGGAGTAAGAGGGGGTGCCAGCCCCAGCATTTT	CAWSKRGCQPQHF	TRBV30	.	.	TRBJ1-5
TGTGCCAGCAGTTTGGTGGGACAGGGATCCTACGAGCAGTACTTC	CASSLVGQGSYEQYF	TRBV27	TRBD1	.	TRBJ2-7
TGTGCCAGCACCCCAAACTCCTACGAGCAGTACTTC	CASTPNSYEQYF	TRBV6-6	.	once	TRBJ2-7
TGCGCCAGCAGCCAAGTTGAAACCAAGCCCCCGGGACAAGGCTACGAGCAGTACTTC	CASSQVETKPPGQGYEQYF	TRBV4-1	.	.	TRBJ2-7
TGTGCCAGCCGCCAACCAGGGGGCCCGGGAGAGGGCTACACCTTC	CASRQPGGPGEGYTF	TRBV9	TRBD1	.	TRBJ1-2
TGTGCCAGCAGTTTGTCAGGGATTTTCTACGAGCAGTACTTC	CASSLSGIFYEQYF	TRBV28	.	.	TRBJ2-7
TGTGCTAGTGGTTTCGAATTGACACAGGGAGTAGCCAAAAACATTCAGTACTTC	CASGFELTQGVAKNIQYF	TRBV12-5	.	.	TRBJ2-4
TGTGCCAGCAGCTTAGCCCACGAAAGGGACAGGGGATACGAGCAGTACTTC	CASSLAHERDRGYEQYF	TRBV7-8	TRBD1	.	TRBJ2-7
TGTGCCAGCAGTGAACTTCGACATACTGATAATTCACCCCTCCACTTT	CASSELRHTDNSPLHF	TRBV25-1	.	.	TRBJ1-6
TGTGCCAGCAGCCAAGGGGCGGGAGGTAGCTATGAGCAGTTCTTC	CASSQGAGGSYEQFF	TRBV14	TRBD2	once	TRBJ2-1
TGTGCCAGCAGCCCCACCAGTACCCGGGGCGAGCAGTACTTC	CASSPTSTRGEQYF	TRBV9	.	.	TRBJ2-7
TGTGCCAGCAGCCGCAATTGGGGGGGGCTCAACACTGAAGCTTTCTTT	CASSRNWGGLNTEAFF	TRBV14	.	.	TRBJ1-1
TGTGCCAGCTCACCACCCTTACAGGGGGTGTACACCGGGGAGCTGTTTTTT	CASSPPLQGVYTGELFF	TRBV18	TRBD1	.	TRBJ2-2
TGTGCCAGCAGCAGGAAGACAAGACCCTCTGTAGACGAGCAGTACTTC	CASSRKTRPSVDEQYF	TRBV5-6	.	.	TRBJ2-7
TGCGCCAGCAGCTTGGGAATATTCTGGCGGGCCCCTGGAAACGGGGAGCTGTTTTTT	CASSLGIFWRAPGNGELFF	TRBV5-1	.	.	TRBJ2-2
TGTGCCAGCAGTTACTCGGGGGCGGATGGCTACACCTTC	CASSYSGADGYTF	TRBV6-6	.	.	TRBJ1-2
TGTGCCAGCAGCTACACCGGGACAGCGAACTACAATGAGCAGTTCTTC	CASSYTGTANYNEQFF	TRBV11-3	TRBD1	.	TRBJ2-1
TGCGCCAGCAGCCAAGATAAACTAGCGGTGACCGGGGAGCTGTTTTTT	CASSQDKLAVTGELFF	TRBV4-3	TRBD2	once	TRBJ2-2
TGCGCCAGCAGCCAAGGACGGACAGGGGAAGGCGAGCAGTACTTC	CASSQGRTGEGEQYF	TRBV4-3	TRBD1	few	TRBJ2-7
TGTGCCAGCAGTTCGCCCACGACTAGCGGGAACTACAATGAGCAGTTCTTC	CASSSPTTSGNYNEQFF	TRBV27	TRBD2	.	TRBJ2-1
TGTGCCAGCAGCAAAGCGGACAGGTCCAAGAATCAGCCCCAGCATTTT	CASSKADRSKNQPQHF	TRBV21-1	.	few	TRBJ1-5
TGTGCCAGCAGCAACCCAGATCGCGGCACTGAAGCTTTCTTT	CASSNPDRGTEAFF	TRBV7-9	.	.	TRBJ1-1
TGTGCCAGCAGCCATACAGGGGGCGGGTTAAATGAAGCTTTCTTT	CASSHTGGGLNEAFF	TRBV14	TRBD1	.	TRBJ1-1
TGTGCCAGCAGCCCGCAGGGGGAGAATGGAAACACCATATATTTT	CASSPQGENGNTIYF	TRBV28	TRBD1	.	TRBJ1-3
TGTGCCAGCAGTGCCGGGACTAGCAGCGGGAAAGAGACCCAGTACTTC	CASSAGTSSGKETQYF	TRBV28	TRBD2	.	TRBJ2-5
TGTGCCAGCAGCGACAGGGGGGAGGTGCCCGAGCAGTACTTC	CASSDRGEVPEQYF	TRBV28	TRBD1	.	TRBJ2-7
TGTGCCAGCAGTTTGGCCGGGACTAGCGACAATGAGCAGTTCTTC	CASSLAGTSDNEQFF	TRBV27	TRBD2	.	TRBJ2-1
TGTGCCAGCAGCTTGACGCGGGAGGTAGGTTCCAACGACTACGAGCAGTACTTC	CASSLTREVGSNDYEQYF	TRBV5-4	TRBD2	.	TRBJ2-7
TGTGCCAGCAGTCCTAGGGCGGGTCTCTCCTACGAGCAGTACTTC	CASSPRAGLSYEQYF	TRBV5-5	.	.	TRBJ2-7
TGTGCCACCAAACCTCGACAGGGGGTTAACAATGAGCAGTTCTTC	CATKPRQGVNNEQFF	TRBV19	TRBD1	.	TRBJ2-1
TGCGCCAGCAGCCAAGTCGCAGGGAACTCCTATAATTCACCCCTCCACTTT	CASSQVAGNSYNSPLHF	TRBV4-3	.	.	TRBJ1-6